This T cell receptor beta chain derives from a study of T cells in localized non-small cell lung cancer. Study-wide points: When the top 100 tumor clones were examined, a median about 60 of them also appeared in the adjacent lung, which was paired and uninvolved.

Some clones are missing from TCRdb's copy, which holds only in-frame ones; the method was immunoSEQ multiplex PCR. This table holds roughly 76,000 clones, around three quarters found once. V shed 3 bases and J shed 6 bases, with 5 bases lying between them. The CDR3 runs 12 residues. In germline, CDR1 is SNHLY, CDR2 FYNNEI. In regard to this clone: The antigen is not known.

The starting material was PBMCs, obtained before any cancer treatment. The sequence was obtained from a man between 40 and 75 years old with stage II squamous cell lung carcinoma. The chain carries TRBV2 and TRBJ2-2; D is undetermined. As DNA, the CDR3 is TGTGCCAGCAGTGATCTAGCCGGGGAGCTGTTTTTT. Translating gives CASSDLAGELFF.